Each of the 26 T cell receptor beta chains below was sequenced from the same sample in a study of blood T cell repertoires in COVID-19. Method: immunoSEQ multiplex PCR; TCRdb's copy keeps in-frame clones and lacks some. The sample contains fewer than 350,000 clones, around 90% of which appear only once. What was sequenced was PBMCs or T cells enriched from blood (not recorded which). The receptor source for this set is a woman in her thirties or forties with acute COVID-19.

This chain uses TRBV6-5 with TRBJ1-1; 7 nucleotides line up with TRBD1. The germline V gene has CDR1 MNHEY and CDR2 SVGAGI. The CDR3 runs to 13 residues. Losses at the gene ends were 4 bases for V and 4 bases for J; bases not matched to a gene: 3. The CDR3 reads CASSLRTGTEAFF. The CDR3 DNA reads as TGTGCCAGCAGTTTACGGACAGGCACTGAAGCTTTCTTT.

The chain joins TRBV6-2 or TRBV6-3 to TRBJ2-1, with D perhaps TRBD2 (6 bases). The V gene lost 4 bases and the J gene lost 3 bases, with 7 bases spanning the gap. CDR1 and CDR2 from the germline V gene are MNHEY and SVGEGT. This CDR3 region has 13 residues. The chain's CDR3 is CASSSEGYNEQFF. The CDR3, as DNA: TGTGCCAGCAGTTCGGAGGGCTACAATGAGCAGTTCTTC.

The chain uses TRBV3-1 (or the pseudogene TRBV3-2) and TRBJ1-6; TRBD1 matches at 8 bases. Trimming removed 4 bases from V and 8 bases from J; junction bases left unmatched: 10. CDR3 length equals 16 residues. Germline CDR1 reads LGHDT; CDR2 reads YNNKEL (reference sequence). The CDR3 region is CASSPYPGQAYSPLHF. CDR3 sequence (DNA): TGTGCCAGCAGCCCATACCCGGGACAGGCATATTCACCCCTCCACTTT.

The chain joins TRBV5-4 to TRBJ1-1, with a possible D match to TRBD1 (5 bases). This CDR3 region has 13 residues. In germline, CDR1 is SGHNT, CDR2 YYREEE (reference sequence). Trimming removed 5 bases from V and 7 bases from J, with 15 bases in between. CDR3 amino acids: CASSPTGTIEAFF. The CDR3 DNA is TGTGCCAGCAGTCCTACAGGAACCATTGAAGCTTTCTTT.

This chain links TRBV29-1 with TRBJ1-1; D unclear. This CDR3 has 12 residues. Germline V CDR1 and CDR2: SQVTM, ANQGSEA. Trimming took off 6 bases at V and 1 base at J, with 9 bases between the two ends. CDR3 loop: CSVIRQNTEAFF. CDR3 coding DNA: TGCAGCGTGATCAGGCAGAACACTGAAGCTTTCTTT.

V usage is TRBV9 and J usage is TRBJ1-5, with D uncertain. Trimming left V 3 bases short and J 6 bases short, with 10 bases between. Germline CDR1 reads SGDLS; CDR2 reads YYNGEE. The CDR3 consists of 13 residues. The CDR3 sequence: CASSGGGLQPQHF. In DNA form, the CDR3 reads TGTGCCAGCAGCGGGGGAGGGCTTCAGCCCCAGCATTTT. The full variable domain, rest sourced from reference TRBV9 and TRBJ1-5, is DSGVTQTPKHLITATGQRVTLRCSPRSGDLSVYWYQQSLDQGLQFLIQYYNGEERAKGNILERFSAQQFPDLHSELNLSSLELGDSALYFCASSGGGLQPQHFGDGTRLSIL.

J is TRBJ2-5 and V is TRBV3-1 (or the pseudogene TRBV3-2); the D gene is possibly TRBD1 (5 bases). Germline values: CDR1 LGHDT, CDR2 YNNKEL (reference sequence). The CDR3 contains 16 residues. V gave up 0 bases and J gave up 5 bases, with 16 bases separating them. The CDR3 here is CASSQDIPGIGETQYF. The CDR3 DNA sequence: TGTGCCAGCAGCCAAGATATCCCAGGGATCGGGGAGACCCAGTACTTC.

The chain links TRBV6-5 to TRBJ1-6, with 7 bases that match TRBD1. This CDR3 region has 13 residues. CDR1 MNHEY and CDR2 SVGAGI come from the germline V gene. Trimming at V came to 4 bases and at J to 7 bases, leaving 1 base not matched to a gene. The CDR3 bases are TGTGCCAGCAGTTGGGACAGCAATTCACCCCTCCACTTT. Translated, it gives CASSWDSNSPLHF.

The rearrangement uses TRBV25-1 and TRBJ1-4; D uncertain. Trimming cost V 6 bases and J 0 bases, with 11 bases left between them. This CDR3 has 15 amino acids. In germline, CDR1 is MGHDK, CDR2 SYGVNS. This chain's CDR3 is CASSPTTATNEKLFF. Here the CDR3 DNA reads TGTGCCAGCAGCCCAACTACTGCAACTAATGAAAAACTGTTTTTT. The full variable domain, its missing parts supplied by reference TRBV25-1 and TRBJ1-4, is EADIYQTPRYLVIGTGKKITLECSQTMGHDKMYWYQQDPGMELHLIHYSYGVNSTEKGDLSSESTVSRIRTEHFPLTLESARPSHTSQYLCASSPTTATNEKLFFGSGTQLSVL.

This clone appeared once. V is TRBV13 and J is TRBJ1-6; 11 bases are a match to TRBD1. This CDR3 is built from 19 residues. Per germline, CDR1 PRHDT and CDR2 FYEKMQ (reference sequence). J lost 10 bases, V lost 1 base, and 15 bases had no gene match. The DNA of the CDR3 is TGTGCCAGCAGCTTAGCCCGGACAGGGGGCTTTTCCAGGGTGTCACCCCTCCACTTT. Translating it yields CASSLARTGGFSRVSPLHF.

The chain joins TRBV7-9 to TRBJ2-7; 7 nucleotides align to TRBD2. V shed 4 bases and J 7 bases; nucleotides not matched to a gene: 13. The CDR3 runs 15 residues. The V gene's germline CDR1 is SEHNR and CDR2 FQNEAQ (reference sequence). In nucleotides, the CDR3 is TGTGCCAGCAGCTACCTGACCGGGTCGGGGGGTGAGCAGTACTTC. Protein product: CASSYLTGSGGEQYF.

V and J are TRBV7-8 and TRBJ2-2; TRBD2 matches at 11 bases. Germline CDR1 and CDR2: SGHVS and FQNEAQ. The J segment lost 2 bases and the V segment lost 4 bases, leaving 6 bases of the junction unmatched. The CDR3 runs 17 residues. The DNA for the CDR3 is TGTGCCAGCAGCTCCCTAGCGGGAGGTGGAAACACCGGGGAGCTGTTTTTT. Its translation is CASSSLAGGGNTGELFF.

The rearrangement joins TRBV28 to TRBJ1-1; no firm D call. There are 12 residues in the CDR3. Trimming left V 5 bases short and J 6 bases short, with 10 bases between. CDR1 MDHEN and CDR2 SYDVKM come from the germline V gene. The CDR3 nucleotides are TGTGCCAGCAGTCCCCCCCAGGCTGAAGCTTTCTTT. Residues: CASSPPQAEAFF.

Written as DNA, the CDR3 is TGTGCCAGCAGTACCCTGTCGGGAGGGCCCGGGCAGTACTTC. It codes for CASSTLSGGPGQYF. V is TRBV27 and J is TRBJ2-7, with TRBD2 matching 8 bases. The CDR3 loop spans 14 amino acids. Germline V gene sequence: CDR1 MNHEY, CDR2 SMNVEV (reference sequence). Trimming cost V 5 bases and J 9 bases; bases outside gene matches: 12.

This chain links TRBV19 with TRBJ1-2, with 7 bases identical to TRBD1. The CDR3 is 14 amino acids. The ends lost 3 bases at V and 2 bases at J; junction bases unmatched: 3. The germline gives CDR1 LNHDA, CDR2 SQIVND (reference sequence). DNA for the CDR3: TGTGCCAGTAGTATTGAGGGGGCAAACTATGGCTACACCTTC. Amino acids: CASSIEGANYGYTF.

In nucleotides, the CDR3 is TGCGCCAGCAGCCAAGAGGGGGGGGAGACCCAGTACTTC. Protein product: CASSQEGGETQYF. The chain employs TRBV4-1 and TRBJ2-5; 7 bases align to TRBD2. Germline V gene sequence: CDR1 MGHRA, CDR2 YSYEKL. With V trimmed by 0 bases and J by 5 bases, 0 bases remained unmatched. The CDR3 consists of 13 residues.

V gene TRBV12-3 or TRBV12-4 combines with J gene TRBJ1-1; maybe TRBD1 (6 bases). The CDR3 is 13 amino acids. V lost 6 bases, J lost 1 base, and 9 bases lay in between. The CDR3 protein is CASSIRGNTEAFF. The CDR3 DNA is TGTGCCAGCAGCATCAGGGGGAACACTGAAGCTTTCTTT.

Regarding this clone: The identical CDR3 is also encoded by other nucleotide sequences in the sample. The chain links TRBV5-1 to TRBJ2-7; 10 nucleotides agree with TRBD1. With V trimmed by 0 bases and J by 6 bases, 3 bases remained unmatched. The CDR3 loop spans 14 amino acids. Looked up from germline, CDR1 is SGHRS and CDR2 is YFSETQ. The chain's CDR3 is CASSLAGTGAEQYF. The CDR3, as DNA: TGCGCCAGCAGCTTGGCCGGGACAGGGGCCGAGCAGTACTTC.

V is TRBV10-3 and J is TRBJ1-1, with D unresolved. CDR1 is ENHRY, CDR2 SYGVKD, per germline. V lost 7 bases to trimming and J lost 1 base, with 13 bases between them. The CDR3 is made up of 14 amino acids. The CDR3 nucleotides read TGTGCCATCAAAAGGGCCGAGGGGAACACTGAAGCTTTCTTT. Protein product: CAIKRAEGNTEAFF.

The CDR3 is CASSLGPDRGDHEQFF. The CDR3 nucleotides are TGTGCCAGCAGCTTAGGGCCGGACAGGGGTGATCATGAGCAGTTCTTC. The rearrangement joins TRBV11-3 to TRBJ2-1; 9 bases match TRBD1. CDR1 and CDR2 from the germline V gene are SGHNT and YENEEA. CDR3 length: 16 amino acids. With V trimmed by 1 base and J by 8 bases, 9 bases remained unmatched. Combining the CDR3 with reference TRBV11-3 and TRBJ2-1 gives the whole variable domain EAGVVQSPRYKIIEKKQPVAFWCNPISGHNTLYWYLQNLGQGPELLIRYENEEAVDDSQLPKDRFSAERLKGVDSTLKIQPAELGDSAVYLCASSLGPDRGDHEQFFGPGTRLTVL.

This clone is a singleton in its sample. This CDR3 is also generated by other DNA sequences in the sample. V is TRBV12-3 or TRBV12-4 and J is TRBJ1-1; possibly TRBD1 for D (5 bases). The CDR3 is 13 residues long. V dropped 2 bases and J dropped 1 base, with 5 bases sitting between them. This CDR3 reads CASSLTGNTEAFF. In nucleotides, the CDR3 is TGTGCCAGCAGTTTAACAGGGAACACTGAAGCTTTCTTT.

This sequence joins TRBV11-3 and TRBJ2-1, with D unclear. The CDR3 contains 13 residues. In germline, CDR1 is SGHNT, CDR2 YENEEA. V dropped 1 base and J dropped 10 bases, with 11 bases sitting between them. Here the CDR3 reads CASSLVQPWEQFF. CDR3 bases: TGTGCCAGCAGCTTAGTACAGCCTTGGGAGCAGTTCTTC.

The chain carries TRBV4-1 and TRBJ1-2; D is unclear. Trimming left V 0 bases short and J 1 base short, with 12 bases between. CDR1 is MGHRA, CDR2 YSYEKL, per germline. CDR3 size: 16 residues. CDR3 nucleotides: TGCGCCAGCAGCCAAGATGAGAGAGAGATTAACTATGGCTACACCTTC. Translating gives CASSQDEREINYGYTF.

This clone has just one count. The V call is TRBV28, the J call TRBJ1-5; D unresolved. Deletions cut 8 bases from V and 0 bases from J, with 20 bases between. Germline V gene sequence: CDR1 MDHEN, CDR2 SYDVKM. The CDR3 is made up of 17 amino acids. This CDR3 reads CASSSGPLTLSNQPQHF. CDR3 coding DNA: TGTGCCAGCTCGAGCGGACCTCTAACTCTTAGCAATCAGCCCCAGCATTTT.

V usage is TRBV3-1 (or the pseudogene TRBV3-2) and J usage is TRBJ2-6; D is possibly TRBD1 (5 bases). Trimming removed 2 bases from V and 4 bases from J, with 6 bases in between. Germline-derived CDR1 and CDR2 are LGHDT and YNNKEL (reference sequence). This CDR3 region has 14 residues. CDR3 loop: CASSQSGGANVLTF. The CDR3 DNA sequence: TGTGCCAGCAGCCAATCAGGGGGGGCCAACGTCCTGACTTTC.

This chain joins TRBV19 and TRBJ1-1, with TRBD1 identical over 12 bases. Unmatched junction bases numbered 11, after V lost 1 base and J lost 11 bases. CDR1 and CDR2 (germline): LNHDA, SQIVND (reference sequence). The CDR3 loop spans 16 amino acids. The CDR3 DNA reads as TGTGCCAGTAGTATAGCCCAGGGACAGGGGGCCCGGCCGGCTTTCTTT. Protein sequence: CASSIAQGQGARPAFF.